This T cell receptor (beta chain) was profiled in a study of blood T cell repertoires in COVID-19. Study information: The analysed material was cDNA or gDNA that came from T cells, B-cell-depleted T cells, or PBMCs.

Trimming removed 1 base at V and 5 bases at J, with 11 bases between. From germline, CDR1 is LNHDA and CDR2 SQIVND (reference sequence). The CDR3 extends over 14 amino acids. Measured with immunoSEQ multiplex PCR; TCRdb has only the in-frame clones, and not every one. The data show fewer than 85,000 clones, under 80% seen once. The chain couples TRBV19 to TRBJ2-5; maybe TRBD1 (5 bases). The receptor's source is a human donor with acute or convalescent COVID-19. The donor label of this sample is uncertain. Sequences were obtained from peripheral blood. The CDR3 region has the DNA TGTGCCAGTAGTATAGTTGGGGCGACGGAGACCCAGTACTTC. Its translation is CASSIVGATETQYF. The full variable domain, its missing parts supplied by reference TRBV19 and TRBJ2-5, is DGGITQSPKYLFRKEGQNVTLSCEQNLNHDAMYWYRQDPGQGLRLIYYSQIVNDFQKGDIAEGYSVSREKKESFPLTVTSAQKNPTAFYLCASSIVGATETQYFGPGTRLLVL.